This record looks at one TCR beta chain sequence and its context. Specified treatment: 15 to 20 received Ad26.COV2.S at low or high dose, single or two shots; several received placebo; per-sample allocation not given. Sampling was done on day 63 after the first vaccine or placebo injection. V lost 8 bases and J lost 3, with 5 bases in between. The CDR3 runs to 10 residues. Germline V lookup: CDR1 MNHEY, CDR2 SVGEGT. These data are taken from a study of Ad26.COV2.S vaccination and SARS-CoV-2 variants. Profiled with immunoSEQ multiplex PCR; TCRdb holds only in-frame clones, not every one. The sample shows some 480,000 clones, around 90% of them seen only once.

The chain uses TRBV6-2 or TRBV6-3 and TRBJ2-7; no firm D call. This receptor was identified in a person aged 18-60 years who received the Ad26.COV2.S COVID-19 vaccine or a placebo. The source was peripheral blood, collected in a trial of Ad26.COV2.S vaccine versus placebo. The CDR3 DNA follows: TGTGCCAGCGGCCGCTACGAGCAGTACTTC. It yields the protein CASGRYEQYF.